Following are 20 T cell receptor beta chains from one sample sequenced in a study of cytomegalovirus exposure and HLA in healthy donors. Assay: immunoSEQ multiplex PCR; the TCRdb copy retains only in-frame clones and omits some. In the table there are over 200,000 clones, around four fifths of which are singletons. The specimen sequenced was PBMCs. The receptors come from a woman under 30 in good health and CMV-seronegative.

The chain combines TRBV9 with TRBJ2-7; 10 bases line up with TRBD1. Germline V gene sequence: CDR1 SGDLS, CDR2 YYNGEE. The junction had 13 bases not matched to a gene; V was cut back by 4 bases and J by 0 bases. This CDR3 contains 18 residues. The CDR3 DNA reads as TGTGCCAGCAGCCCCGGGACAGGGGTAAGTTGGGTCTCCTACGAGCAGTACTTC. Protein sequence: CASSPGTGVSWVSYEQYF.

This clone is a singleton in its sample. V gene TRBV6-5 combines with J gene TRBJ2-3; unclear D gene. CDR1 is MNHEY, CDR2 SVGAGI, per germline. CDR3 length: 15 residues. Trimming took off 2 bases at V and 2 bases at J, with 11 bases between the two ends. The CDR3 here is CASSYTRGPTDTQYF. The CDR3 nucleotides are TGTGCCAGCAGTTACACGCGAGGTCCCACAGATACGCAGTATTTT.

This chain joins TRBV19 and TRBJ1-4; no clear D. V was shortened by 3 bases and J by 5 bases, with 10 bases between the two germline ends. The germline CDR1 and CDR2 sequences are LNHDA and SQIVND (reference sequence). The CDR3 totals 14 residues. CDR3 in amino acids: CASSMPRLNEKLFF. The CDR3 nucleotides are TGTGCCAGTAGTATGCCCCGGCTAAATGAAAAACTGTTTTTT.

The J gene is TRBJ2-4, the V gene TRBV6-1; a possible D gene is TRBD1 (5 bases). CDR3 size: 15 residues. Trimming cost V 2 bases and J 5 bases, with 13 bases left between them. Germline V lookup: CDR1 MNHNS, CDR2 SASEGT. Here the CDR3 DNA reads TGTGCCAGCAGTGAACAGGGCCTCTTTCAAAACATTCAGTACTTC. Residues: CASSEQGLFQNIQYF.

In this sample, this clone turned up once. V gene TRBV28 combines with J gene TRBJ2-7, with 10 bases lining up with TRBD2. The J segment lost 6 bases and the V segment lost 6 bases, leaving 11 bases of the junction unmatched. CDR3 length: 15 residues. From germline, CDR1 is MDHEN and CDR2 SYDVKM. CDR3 residues: CASRPTSGKRFEQYF. The CDR3 region has the DNA TGTGCCAGCAGACCCACTAGCGGGAAGCGATTCGAGCAGTACTTC.

The chain uses TRBV25-1 and TRBJ2-5, with TRBD2 matching 9 bases. V trimming: 4 bases; J trimming: 4 bases; junction bases outside the gene matches: 13. Germline V gene data show CDR1 as MGHDK and CDR2 as SYGVNS. There are 17 residues in the CDR3. The CDR3 DNA is TGTGCCAGCAGTGCAGGGGTAGCGGGAGCCAGGGGAGAGACCCAGTACTTC. Translating it yields CASSAGVAGARGETQYF. Combining the CDR3 with reference TRBV25-1 and TRBJ2-5 gives the whole variable domain EADIYQTPRYLVIGTGKKITLECSQTMGHDKMYWYQQDPGMELHLIHYSYGVNSTEKGDLSSESTVSRIRTEHFPLTLESARPSHTSQYLCASSAGVAGARGETQYFGPGTRLLVL.

The chain joins TRBV11-2 to TRBJ1-1, with D uncertain. CDR1 is SGHAT, CDR2 FQNNGV, per germline. V was pared by 1 base and J by 5 bases, with 8 bases between. CDR3 size: 13 residues. In nucleotides, the CDR3 is TGTGCCAGCAGCTTAGGAGGGCTTACTGAAGCTTTCTTT. Residues: CASSLGGLTEAFF.

The CDR3 DNA is TGTGCCAGCAGTGACCGCCACGATATAGAGTACGAGCAGTACTTC. Translation gives CASSDRHDIEYEQYF. The chain employs TRBV2 and TRBJ2-7; D uncertain. The CDR3 extends over 15 amino acids. CDR1 SNHLY and CDR2 FYNNEI come from the germline V gene. V gave up 3 bases and J gave up 4 bases, with 16 bases separating them. Complete variable domain (other parts from reference TRBV2 and TRBJ2-7): EPEVTQTPSHQVTQMGQEVILRCVPISNHLYFYWYRQILGQKVEFLVSFYNNEISEKSEIFDDQFSVERPDGSNFTLKIRSTKLEDSAMYFCASSDRHDIEYEQYFGPGTRLTVT.

The genes are TRBV28 and TRBJ2-2, with a tentative D call TRBD2 (6 bases). Germline CDR1 reads MDHEN; CDR2 reads SYDVKM. The CDR3 length is 13 residues. V dropped 6 bases and J dropped 5 bases, with 10 bases sitting between them. The CDR3 here is CASRFGTTGELFF. DNA for the CDR3: TGTGCCAGCAGATTTGGGACTACCGGGGAGCTGTTTTTT.

The J gene is TRBJ1-1, the V gene TRBV28; tentatively, D is TRBD1 (6 bases). This CDR3 is built from 14 residues. Deletions cut 5 bases from V and 1 base from J, with 11 bases between. Germline V gives CDR1 MDHEN, CDR2 SYDVKM. The CDR3 protein is CASSPETGNTEAFF. CDR3 sequence (DNA): TGTGCCAGCAGTCCCGAGACAGGGAACACTGAAGCTTTCTTT.

J is TRBJ1-4 and V is TRBV4-1, with 9 nucleotides matching TRBD1. CDR1 and CDR2 (germline): MGHRA, YSYEKL. CDR3 size: 18 residues. The trim removed 4 bases at V and 7 bases at J, leaving 16 bases unmatched. The chain's CDR3 is CASSLQPGQGGMGEKLFF. DNA for the CDR3: TGCGCCAGCAGCCTTCAGCCGGGACAGGGCGGTATGGGTGAAAAACTGTTTTTT.

In this sample, this clone turned up once. The chain is built from TRBV7-2 and TRBJ2-5; 8 nucleotides agree with TRBD2. Germline lookup yields CDR1 SGHTA and CDR2 FQGNSA. The CDR3 loop spans 15 amino acids. J gave up 1 base and V 3 bases, and 4 bases lay outside the gene matches. CDR3 coding DNA: TGTGCCAGCAGCTTTGGCGGGGGGACCCAAGAGACCCAGTACTTC. It specifies CASSFGGGTQETQYF.

The J gene is TRBJ2-7, the V gene TRBV6-5; D possibly corresponds to TRBD1 (7 bases). Germline V gene data show CDR1 as MNHEY and CDR2 as SVGAGI. This CDR3 has 15 residues. Trimming pared 2 bases from V and 0 bases from J, leaving 11 bases between. CDR3: CASSYAGGSSYEQYF. CDR3 DNA sequence: TGTGCCAGCAGTTACGCAGGGGGGAGCTCCTACGAGCAGTACTTC.

V and J are TRBV7-3 and TRBJ2-1; 9 bases align to TRBD2. Germline V CDR1 and CDR2: SGHTA, FQGTGA. This CDR3 is 15 amino acids long. J gave up 8 bases and V 5 bases, and 10 bases lay outside the gene matches. The CDR3 region has the DNA TGTGCCAGCAGCCCCGGGCTAGCGGGACCTGATGAGCAGTTCTTC. The encoded protein is CASSPGLAGPDEQFF.

This chain uses TRBV7-9 with TRBJ1-2; 8 nucleotides align to TRBD1. Germline V gives CDR1 SEHNR, CDR2 FQNEAQ (reference sequence). With V trimmed by 2 bases and J by 6 bases, 2 bases remained unmatched. This CDR3 contains 13 residues. DNA of the CDR3: TGTGCCAGCAGCTTACTACAGGGGGATGGCTACACCTTC. This gives the protein CASSLLQGDGYTF.

This chain connects TRBV5-1 to TRBJ2-2; D is perhaps TRBD2 (6 bases). V dropped 3 bases and J dropped 6 bases, with 9 bases sitting between them. The CDR3 loop spans 13 amino acids. Per the germline V gene, CDR1 is SGHRS and CDR2 is YFSETQ. CDR3 in DNA: TGCGCCAGCAGCTCAGGAGGGGCCGGGGAGCTGTTTTTT. Translating gives CASSSGGAGELFF. Complete variable domain (other parts from reference TRBV5-1 and TRBJ2-2): KAGVTQTPRYLIKTRGQQVTLSCSPISGHRSVSWYQQTPGQGLQFLFEYFSETQRNKGNFPGRFSGRQFSNSRSEMNVSTLELGDSALYLCASSSGGAGELFFGEGSRLTVL.

The chain couples TRBV7-6 to TRBJ1-6; 10 positions agree with TRBD1. Germline loops: CDR1 SGHVS, CDR2 FNYEAQ. The junction had 3 bases not matched to a gene; V was cut back by 1 base and J by 6 bases. The CDR3 length is 16 residues. This chain's CDR3 is CASSLGDRGGNSPLHF. The CDR3 region has the DNA TGTGCCAGCAGCTTAGGGGACAGGGGAGGTAATTCACCCCTCCACTTT.

The gene calls are TRBV5-1 and TRBJ1-1, with 8 bases aligning to TRBD1. The length of the CDR3 is 16 residues. V lost 2 bases and J lost 4; bases outside the gene matches: 10. Germline V gives CDR1 SGHRS, CDR2 YFSETQ. The CDR3 region has the DNA TGCGCCAGCAGCTTCCTTCCGACAGGGGATGGCACTGAAGCTTTCTTT. Translated, it gives CASSFLPTGDGTEAFF. Full variable domain (remainder filled in from reference TRBV5-1 and TRBJ1-1): KAGVTQTPRYLIKTRGQQVTLSCSPISGHRSVSWYQQTPGQGLQFLFEYFSETQRNKGNFPGRFSGRQFSNSRSEMNVSTLELGDSALYLCASSFLPTGDGTEAFFGQGTRLTVV.

The V call is TRBV4-1, the J call TRBJ1-5, with D maybe TRBD1 (5 bases). From germline, CDR1 is MGHRA and CDR2 YSYEKL. This CDR3 is 14 amino acids long. V lost 1 base and J 5 bases, leaving 9 bases between the germline ends. The CDR3 nucleotides read TGCGCCAGCAGCCAAGGCCAGGGAGATCAGCCCCAGCATTTT. Translating gives CASSQGQGDQPQHF.

The chain employs TRBV4-1 and TRBJ2-5; D may be TRBD1 or TRBD2 (5 bases each). The CDR3 spans 13 residues. V was clipped by 1 base and J by 5 bases, with 8 bases between them. Germline CDR1 is MGHRA and CDR2 is YSYEKL. The CDR3 region has the DNA TGCGCCAGCAGCCAAGCCGGGGCCGAGACCCAGTACTTC. Its translation: CASSQAGAETQYF.